The entry below gives a single T cell receptor beta chain sequence along with its context. Compared with germline, one end of the junction differs, possibly owing to a read error. The authors' processing: Across clinicopathological groups, CDR3 differences served as the basis for building a distant-metastasis classifier for papillary thyroid cancer. TCRdb re-called clones from the PCR reads using MiXCR. Clone size and V and J calls follow TCRdb, not the original study. The top ten clones hold over 8.5% of a sample with about 5,000 clones, more than 25% of them seen once. Nobody among the patients had been given any treatment before thyroid surgery. These data are taken from a study of metastatic and nonmetastatic thyroid tumors. CDR3 length: 14 amino acids. Germline CDR1 and CDR2: ENHRY and SYGVKD.

This sequence joins TRBV10-3 and TRBJ1-1; tentative D call: TRBD1 (5 bases). The receptor was derived from a male donor with papillary thyroid cancer or a benign thyroid nodule (not recorded which). Some clones in this sample may be carry-over from other donors' samples. Sequencing input: adjacent normal tissue. The CDR3 here is CAISEGDRNTEASF. CDR3 bases: TGTGCCATCAGTGAAGGGGATAGGAACACTGAAGCTTCCTTT.